Each of the 22 T cell receptor beta chains below was sequenced from the same sample in a study of T cell responses to AZD1222 COVID-19 vaccine (dated by TCRdb to about 2021). Explained via the paper, the time point label denotes: baseline before first vaccination. Receptor libraries were prepared by the immunoSEQ multiplex PCR assay. Drawn from immuneACCESS, this table holds only the in-frame rearrangements with V and J called that TCRdb kept. Clones are partly lost; checked studies trace under half to an unresolved V gene and leave the rest unexplained. Recorded for this sample are about 190,000 clones; about 94% of them occurred a single time. Clones ranked in the top ten supply roughly a tenth of the sample. The source was peripheral blood, collected on day 0 of AZD1222 vaccination. These receptors originate from an adult in good health.

The V and J genes are TRBV6-6 and TRBJ1-5; 10 bases align to TRBD1. The CDR3 loop spans 15 amino acids. J was trimmed by 6 bases and V by 6 bases; bases with no gene match: 8. Looked up from germline, CDR1 is MNHNY and CDR2 is SVGAGI (reference sequence). CDR3 sequence: CASSRRGQGFQPQHF. DNA of the CDR3: TGTGCCAGCAGCCGAAGGGGACAGGGGTTTCAGCCCCAGCATTTT.

The V call is TRBV4-2, the J call TRBJ2-2; 8 bases are a match to TRBD2. J was trimmed by 4 bases and V by 1 base; bases with no gene match: 17. The CDR3 spans 20 residues. Germline values: CDR1 LGHNA, CDR2 YNFKEQ. The chain's CDR3 is CASSQAERGGRGAFTGELFF. Written as DNA, the CDR3 is TGTGCCAGCAGCCAAGCAGAACGCGGGGGGAGAGGGGCCTTCACCGGGGAGCTGTTTTTT.

The count of this clone is one. V gene TRBV27 combines with J gene TRBJ2-2; D gene unclear. Germline V gene data show CDR1 as MNHEY and CDR2 as SMNVEV (reference sequence). This CDR3 is built from 12 residues. With 2 bases removed from V and 7 bases from J, the gap between germline ends came to 5 bases. CDR3 sequence (DNA): TGTGCCAGCAGTTTACAAGACGGGGAGCTGTTTTTT. Protein: CASSLQDGELFF.

The V call is TRBV12-5, the J call TRBJ2-2, with a possible D match to TRBD2 (7 bases). In germline, CDR1 is LGHNT, CDR2 FRNRAP. The CDR3 has 18 amino acids. Deletions cut 0 bases from V and 3 bases from J, with 17 bases between. CDR3: CASGLVRGGVGDTGELFF. In DNA form, the CDR3 reads TGTGCTAGTGGTTTGGTACGAGGGGGGGTCGGTGACACCGGGGAGCTGTTTTTT.

Remarks on this clone: Germline is not matched at one junction end, which may reflect a read error. The chain has TRBV18 and TRBJ2-7; 13 nucleotides align to TRBD2. The germline CDR1 and CDR2 sequences are KGHSH and LQKENI. This CDR3 contains 14 residues. As DNA, the CDR3 is TGTGCCAGCTCCCTGAACCCCGGGACTAGCGGGGTGCACTTC. This gives the protein CASSLNPGTSGVHF.

V usage is TRBV6-5 and J usage is TRBJ1-6; the D gene is possibly TRBD1 (5 bases). The V gene lost 10 bases and the J gene lost 4 bases, with 17 bases spanning the gap. The CDR3 loop spans 15 amino acids. Germline V lookup: CDR1 MNHEY, CDR2 SVGAGI. CDR3 nucleotides: TGTGCCACCCAGGTCCAGGGCGGATATAATTCACCCCTCCACTTT. Amino acids: CATQVQGGYNSPLHF.

This sequence joins TRBV19 and TRBJ2-2; the match to TRBD1 covers 9 bases. Germline CDR1 and CDR2: LNHDA and SQIVND (reference sequence). The CDR3 is 15 amino acids. V gave up 6 bases and J gave up 5 bases; unmatched junction bases: 7. CDR3 DNA sequence: TGTGCCAGTAGGGCCGGGACAGGGCAAACCGGGGAGCTGTTTTTT. Protein: CASRAGTGQTGELFF.

This clone has at least ten counts. The rearrangement links TRBV7-9 to TRBJ1-3; TRBD1 agrees at 8 bases. The ends lost 3 bases at V and 1 base at J; junction bases unmatched: 11. Germline CDR1 reads SEHNR; CDR2 reads FQNEAQ (reference sequence). This CDR3 spans 18 amino acids. CDR3 sequence: CASSFRTGSIRSGNTIYF. CDR3 nucleotide sequence: TGTGCCAGCAGCTTCAGGACAGGGAGTATTCGTTCTGGAAACACCATATATTTT.

The chain combines TRBV6-2 or TRBV6-3 with TRBJ2-7; D gene uncertain. The germline gives CDR1 MNHEY, CDR2 SVGEGT. This CDR3 spans 12 amino acids. Trimming pared 0 bases from V and 2 bases from J, leaving 2 bases between. Written as DNA, the CDR3 is TGTGCCAGCAGTTACTCTGCCTACGAGCAGTACTTC. This translates into CASSYSAYEQYF.

The genes are TRBV5-4 and TRBJ2-7; 9 bases map to TRBD2. The germline V gene has CDR1 SGHNT and CDR2 YYREEE (reference sequence). The CDR3 has 15 residues. V was pared by 0 bases and J by 3 bases, with 4 bases of the junction left unmatched. CDR3 sequence reads: CASSLDPSGDYEQYF. CDR3 in DNA: TGTGCCAGCAGCTTGGATCCTAGCGGGGACTACGAGCAGTACTTC.

The chain combines TRBV3-1 (or the pseudogene TRBV3-2) with TRBJ1-6; D might be TRBD1 (6 bases). Trimming pared 6 bases from V and 9 bases from J, leaving 24 bases between. Germline assignment: CDR1 LGHDT and CDR2 YNNKEL (reference sequence). The CDR3 has 17 residues. This CDR3 reads CASRKSGSQGGISPLHF. The CDR3, as DNA: TGTGCCAGCAGAAAAAGTGGGTCCCAAGGGGGGATTTCACCCCTCCACTTT.

V gene TRBV6-1 combines with J gene TRBJ2-7, with unresolved D. Germline loops: CDR1 MNHNS, CDR2 SASEGT. Trimming cost V 2 bases and J 0 bases, with 8 bases left between them. The CDR3 runs to 14 residues. The CDR3 coding sequence is TGTGCCAGCAGTGAATATATTAGCTCCTACGAGCAGTACTTC. Protein sequence: CASSEYISSYEQYF.

V gene TRBV2 combines with J gene TRBJ1-1; D is undetermined. The CDR3 has 13 amino acids. CDR1 and CDR2 (germline): SNHLY, FYNNEI. Between the trimmed V and J ends, which lost 4 bases and 1 base, there was a span of 7 bases. CDR3: CASSVAPNTEAFF. CDR3 DNA: TGTGCCAGCAGTGTAGCGCCGAACACTGAAGCTTTCTTT.

Regarding this clone: The junction departs from germline at one end; a sequencing error may be responsible. The chain employs TRBV29-1 and TRBJ1-2, with a possible D match to TRBD1 (5 bases). The CDR3 loop spans 13 amino acids. Germline values: CDR1 SQVTM, CDR2 ANQGSEA. CDR3 in DNA: TGCAGCGTCGAAGGCGGGTGGGGGTATGGCTACACCTTC. This translates into CSVEGGWGYGYTF.

The rearrangement joins TRBV7-9 to TRBJ2-5; a weak D match, TRBD1 (5 bases). CDR3 length: 14 amino acids. The V end lost 1 base, the J end lost 0 bases, and 6 bases lay between the germline ends. CDR1 and CDR2 from the germline V gene are SEHNR and FQNEAQ (reference sequence). DNA for the CDR3: TGTGCCAGCAGCTTAGGGGGCTACCAAGAGACCCAGTACTTC. The encoded protein is CASSLGGYQETQYF.

This sequence joins TRBV10-3 and TRBJ1-4; no clear D. Germline-derived CDR1 and CDR2 are ENHRY and SYGVKD. The V and J ends lost 4 bases and 8 bases respectively, with 11 bases between them. This CDR3 region has 13 residues. CDR3 sequence (DNA): TGTGCCATCAGTGCCTCGGGTCCCGAAAAACTGTTTTTT. It yields the protein CAISASGPEKLFF.

This clone was observed once. This chain's CDR3 is CASSQSLRGIEAFF. CDR3 nucleotides: TGCGCCAGCAGCCAATCGCTTCGGGGCATTGAAGCTTTCTTT. The chain joins TRBV4-3 to TRBJ1-1; possible D gene TRBD1, 5 bases. This CDR3 is 14 amino acids long. The V gene lost 2 bases and the J gene lost 7 bases, with 14 bases spanning the gap. Germline assignment: CDR1 LGHNA and CDR2 YSLEER.

V is TRBV11-2 and J is TRBJ1-2; 9 bases are shared with TRBD1. Losses at the gene ends were 4 bases for V and 1 base for J; bases not matched to a gene: 4. Per germline, CDR1 SGHAT and CDR2 FQNNGV. The CDR3 runs to 15 residues. The CDR3 coding sequence is TGTGCCAGCAGCTGGGACAGGGCTATTAACTATGGCTACACCTTC. It is translated as CASSWDRAINYGYTF.

Only one count was recorded for this clone. The chain combines TRBV18 with TRBJ2-3; a possible D gene is TRBD1 (6 bases). Germline CDR1 and CDR2: KGHSH and LQKENI. CDR3 length: 17 residues. V lost 0 bases, J lost 2 bases, and 15 bases lay in between. In DNA form, the CDR3 reads TGTGCCAGCTCACCACCGGGGCACCGGGACAACACAGATACGCAGTATTTT. Its protein is CASSPPGHRDNTDTQYF.

The rearrangement links TRBV13 to TRBJ2-1; D unresolved. Per germline, CDR1 PRHDT and CDR2 FYEKMQ (reference sequence). The CDR3 runs 13 residues. The V gene lost 5 bases and the J gene lost 3 bases, with 8 bases spanning the gap. Here the CDR3 reads CASSRNRYNEQFF. The DNA for the CDR3 is TGTGCCAGCAGCCGAAACCGCTACAATGAGCAGTTCTTC.

The V call is TRBV27, the J call TRBJ1-6; D might be TRBD1 (6 bases). The CDR3 sequence is 16 residues long. Germline assignment: CDR1 MNHEY and CDR2 SMNVEV (reference sequence). V lost 2 bases to trimming and J lost 4 bases, with 12 bases between them. The CDR3 bases are TGTGCCAGCAGTTTAGTTCCCACAGGGTATAATTCACCCCTCCACTTT. Protein sequence: CASSLVPTGYNSPLHF.

The CDR3 sequence: CATTGFTGELFF. The DNA of the CDR3 is TGTGCCACAACAGGGTTCACCGGGGAGCTGTTTTTT. V is TRBV19 and J is TRBJ2-2; D perhaps matches TRBD1 (6 bases). The CDR3 covers 12 residues. CDR1 LNHDA and CDR2 SQIVND come from the germline V gene (reference sequence). V lost 10 bases and J 4 bases, leaving 10 bases between the germline ends.